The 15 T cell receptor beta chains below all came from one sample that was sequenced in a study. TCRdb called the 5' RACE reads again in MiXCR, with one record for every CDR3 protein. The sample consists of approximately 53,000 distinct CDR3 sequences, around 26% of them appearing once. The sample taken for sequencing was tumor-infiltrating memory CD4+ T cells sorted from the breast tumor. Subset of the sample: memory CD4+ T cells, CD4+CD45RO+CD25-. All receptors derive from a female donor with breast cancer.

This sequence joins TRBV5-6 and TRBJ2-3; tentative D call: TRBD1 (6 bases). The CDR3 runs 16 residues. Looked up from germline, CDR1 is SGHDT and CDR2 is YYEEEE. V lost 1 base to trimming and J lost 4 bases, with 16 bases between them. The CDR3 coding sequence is TGTGCCAGCAGCTTGCGCATCACAGGGCGTGCAGATACGCAGTATTTT. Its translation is CASSLRITGRADTQYF.

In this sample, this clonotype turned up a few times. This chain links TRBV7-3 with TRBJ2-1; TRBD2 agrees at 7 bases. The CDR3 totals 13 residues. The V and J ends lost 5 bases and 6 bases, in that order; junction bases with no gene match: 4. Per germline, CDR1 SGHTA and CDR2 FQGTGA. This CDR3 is CASSPGLINEQFF. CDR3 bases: TGTGCCAGCAGCCCGGGACTAATCAATGAGCAGTTCTTC.

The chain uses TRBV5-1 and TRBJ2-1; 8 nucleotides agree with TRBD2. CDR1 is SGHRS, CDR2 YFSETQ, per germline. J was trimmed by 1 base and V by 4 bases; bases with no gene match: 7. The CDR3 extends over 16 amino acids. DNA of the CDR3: TGCGCCAGCAGCACAGGGACTAGGGGGTCCTACAATGAGCAGTTCTTC. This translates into CASSTGTRGSYNEQFF.

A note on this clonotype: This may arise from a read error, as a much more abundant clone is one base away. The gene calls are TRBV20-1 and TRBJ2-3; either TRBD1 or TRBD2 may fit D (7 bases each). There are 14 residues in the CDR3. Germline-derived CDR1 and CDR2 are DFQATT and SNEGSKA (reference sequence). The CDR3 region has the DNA TGCAGGGCTAGTGACTCAGGGGGGGGAAGTACGCAGTATTTT. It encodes CRASDSGGGSTQYF.

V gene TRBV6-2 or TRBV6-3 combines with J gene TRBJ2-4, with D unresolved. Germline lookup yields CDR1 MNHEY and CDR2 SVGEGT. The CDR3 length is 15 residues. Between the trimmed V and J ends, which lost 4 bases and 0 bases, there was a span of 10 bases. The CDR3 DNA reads TGTGCCAGCAGTTCGAAAAGGCTAGCCAAAAACATTCAGTACTTC. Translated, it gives CASSSKRLAKNIQYF.

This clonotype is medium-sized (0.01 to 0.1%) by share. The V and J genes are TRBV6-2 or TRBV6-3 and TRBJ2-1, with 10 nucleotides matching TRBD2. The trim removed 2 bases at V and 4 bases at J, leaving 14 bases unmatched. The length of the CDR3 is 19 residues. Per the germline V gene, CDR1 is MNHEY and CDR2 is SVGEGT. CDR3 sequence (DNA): TGTGCCAGCAGTTACAACGGACTAGCGGAGGTCCGCGGATACAATGAGCAGTTCTTC. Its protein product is CASSYNGLAEVRGYNEQFF.

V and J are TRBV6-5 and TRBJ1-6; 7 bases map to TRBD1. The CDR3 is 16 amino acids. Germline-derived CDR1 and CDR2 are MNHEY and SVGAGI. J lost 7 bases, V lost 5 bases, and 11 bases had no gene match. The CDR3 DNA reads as TGTGCCAGCAGTAGTCAGGGGGAAGGTACCAATTCACCCCTCCACTTT. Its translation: CASSSQGEGTNSPLHF.

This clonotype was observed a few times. Written as DNA, the CDR3 is TGTGCCAGCAGCTCGGGACTAGCGGGGTACACAGATACGCAGTATTTT. This codes for CASSSGLAGYTDTQYF. V is TRBV7-3 and J is TRBJ2-3; 13 positions match TRBD2. CDR1 and CDR2 (germline): SGHTA, FQGTGA. The CDR3 spans 16 residues. Germline trimming cut 4 bases from V and 2 bases from J; bases unmatched to any gene: 3.

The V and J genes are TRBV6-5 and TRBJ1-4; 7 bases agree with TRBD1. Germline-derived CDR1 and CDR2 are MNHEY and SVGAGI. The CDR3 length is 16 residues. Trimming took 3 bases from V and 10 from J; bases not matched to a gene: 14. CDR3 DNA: TGTGCCAGCAGTTATAAGGGCCCAGGGGGTATTGGAAAACTGTTTTTT. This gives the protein CASSYKGPGGIGKLFF.

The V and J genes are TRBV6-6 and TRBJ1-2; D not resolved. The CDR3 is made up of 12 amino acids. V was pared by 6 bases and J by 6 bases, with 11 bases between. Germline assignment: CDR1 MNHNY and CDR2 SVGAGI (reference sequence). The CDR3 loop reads CASSKGNDGYTF. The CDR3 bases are TGTGCCAGCAGCAAAGGGAACGATGGCTACACCTTC.

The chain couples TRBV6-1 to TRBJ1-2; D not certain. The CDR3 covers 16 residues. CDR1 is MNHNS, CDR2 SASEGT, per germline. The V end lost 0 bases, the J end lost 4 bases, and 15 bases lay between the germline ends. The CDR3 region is CASSEAGRRGGYGYTF. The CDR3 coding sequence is TGTGCCAGCAGTGAAGCAGGCCGACGGGGTGGCTATGGCTACACCTTC.

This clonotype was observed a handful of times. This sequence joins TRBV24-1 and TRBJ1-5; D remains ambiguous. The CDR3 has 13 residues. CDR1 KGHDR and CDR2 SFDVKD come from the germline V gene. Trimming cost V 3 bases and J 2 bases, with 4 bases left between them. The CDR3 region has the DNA TGTGCCACCAGTGATACAGGCAATCAGCCCCAGCATTTT. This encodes CATSDTGNQPQHF.

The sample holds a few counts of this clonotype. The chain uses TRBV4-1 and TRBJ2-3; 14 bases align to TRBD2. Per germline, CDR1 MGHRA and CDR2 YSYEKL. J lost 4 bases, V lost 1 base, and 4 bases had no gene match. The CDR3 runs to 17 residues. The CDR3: CASSQGLAGGSADTQYF. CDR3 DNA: TGCGCCAGCAGCCAAGGACTAGCGGGGGGGTCCGCAGATACGCAGTATTTT.

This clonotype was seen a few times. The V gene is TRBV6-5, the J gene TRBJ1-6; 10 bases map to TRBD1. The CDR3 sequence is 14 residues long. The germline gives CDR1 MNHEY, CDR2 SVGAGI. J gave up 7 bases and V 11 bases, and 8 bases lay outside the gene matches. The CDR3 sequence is CAATSGQGNSPLHF. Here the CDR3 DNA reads TGTGCCGCTACATCGGGACAGGGGAATTCACCCCTCCACTTT.

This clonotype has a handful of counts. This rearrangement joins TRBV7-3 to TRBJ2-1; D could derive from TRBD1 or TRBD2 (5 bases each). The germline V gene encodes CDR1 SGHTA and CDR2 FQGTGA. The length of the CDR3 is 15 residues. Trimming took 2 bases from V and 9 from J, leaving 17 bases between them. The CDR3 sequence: CASSLGGRRAGEQFF. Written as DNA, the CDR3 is TGTGCCAGCAGCTTAGGGGGAAGAAGGGCTGGTGAGCAGTTCTTC. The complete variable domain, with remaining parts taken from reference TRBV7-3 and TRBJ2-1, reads GAGVSQTPSNKVTEKGKYVELRCDPISGHTALYWYRQSLGQGPEFLIYFQGTGAADDSGLPNDRFFAVRPEGSVSTLKIQRTERGDSAVYLCASSLGGRRAGEQFFGPGTRLTVL.